This T cell receptor (beta chain) came from a study of blood T cell repertoires in COVID-19. For the study at large: The United States, Italy and Spain were the sources of the acute and convalescent COVID-19 samples. T cells, B-cell-depleted T cells, or PBMCs provided the cDNA or gDNA that served as material.

Methods used by the authors: Reference gene primers were amplified, and this amplification served to estimate nucleated cell counts. Some clones are missing from TCRdb's copy, which holds only in-frame ones; the method was immunoSEQ multiplex PCR. That table furnishes V, J and clone size, whereas the DNA furnished D and trimming. The table has roughly 80,000 clones, around 80% seen once. Germline V gene data show CDR1 as SGDLS and CDR2 as YYNGEE. V was shortened by 2 bases and J by 7 bases, with 6 bases between the two germline ends. The CDR3 covers 12 residues. The TCR comes from a man aged 55 to 70 with active or convalescent COVID-19. V usage is TRBV9 and J usage is TRBJ2-2, with D perhaps matching TRBD2 (6 bases). The sample consisted of peripheral blood. The DNA of the CDR3 is TGTGCCAGCAGCGTGGGACTCGGGGAGCTGTTTTTT. Translation gives CASSVGLGELFF.